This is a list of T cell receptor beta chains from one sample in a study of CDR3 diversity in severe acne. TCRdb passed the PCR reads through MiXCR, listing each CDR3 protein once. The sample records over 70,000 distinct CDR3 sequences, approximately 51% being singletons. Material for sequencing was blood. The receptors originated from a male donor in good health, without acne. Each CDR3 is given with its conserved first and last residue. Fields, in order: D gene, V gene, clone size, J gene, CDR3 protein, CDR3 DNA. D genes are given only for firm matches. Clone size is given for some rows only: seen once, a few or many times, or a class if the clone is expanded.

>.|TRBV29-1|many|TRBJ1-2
CSVEFRTSNYGYTF
TGCAGCGTTGAATTCCGGACCTCTAACTATGGCTACACCTTC
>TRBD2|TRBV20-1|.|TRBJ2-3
CSATGTSGSGTQYF
TGCAGTGCTACCGGGACTAGCGGGTCGGGTACGCAGTATTTT
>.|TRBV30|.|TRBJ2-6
CAWGGVSGANVLTF
TGTGCCTGGGGGGGTGTATCTGGGGCCAACGTCCTGACTTTC
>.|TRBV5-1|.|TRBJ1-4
CASSLGDSYGYTFGSGARSEKLFF
.
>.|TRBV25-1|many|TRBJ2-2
CASSSGELFF
TGTGCCAGCAGTTCCGGGGAGCTGTTTTTT
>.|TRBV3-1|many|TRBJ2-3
CASSPLADISTDTQYF
TGTGCCAGCAGCCCCCTCGCGGACATTAGCACAGATACGCAGTATTTT
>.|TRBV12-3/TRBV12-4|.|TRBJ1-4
CASSYQFNEKLFF
TGTGCCAGCAGTTATCAGTTTAATGAAAAACTGTTTTTT
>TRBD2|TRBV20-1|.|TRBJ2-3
CSATSGATDTQYF
TGCAGTGCTACTAGCGGGGCCACAGATACGCAGTATTTT
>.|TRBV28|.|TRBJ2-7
CASSYTLYEQYF
TGTGCCAGCAGTTATACCCTATACGAGCAGTACTTC
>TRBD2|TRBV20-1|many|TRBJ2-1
CSVGGTDYNEQFF
TGCAGTGTCGGGGGGACCGACTACAATGAGCAGTTCTTC
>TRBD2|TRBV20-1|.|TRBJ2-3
CSARGGSRGQYF
TGCAGTGCTAGGGGCGGGAGTCGAGGGCAGTATTTT
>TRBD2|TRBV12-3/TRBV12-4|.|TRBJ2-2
CASREGLENTGELFF
TGTGCCAGCAGGGAGGGACTAGAAAACACCGGGGAGCTGTTTTTT
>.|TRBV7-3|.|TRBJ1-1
CASIETADGTEAFF
TGTGCCAGCATTGAGACAGCCGATGGGACTGAAGCTTTCTTT
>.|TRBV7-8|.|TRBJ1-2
CASSDGTGKNSGYTF
TGTGCCAGCAGCGATGGAACGGGGAAAAACTCCGGCTACACCTTC
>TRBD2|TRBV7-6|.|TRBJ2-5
CASSLGTEREGTQYF
TGTGCCAGCAGCCTGGGAACGGAGCGGGAGGGGACCCAGTACTTC
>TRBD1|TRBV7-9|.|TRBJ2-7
CASSPRQGAGHEQYF
TGTGCTAGCAGCCCTAGACAGGGGGCAGGGCACGAGCAGTACTTC
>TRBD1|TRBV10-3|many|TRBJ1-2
CAISGLNRGSYGYTF
TGTGCCATCTCAGGTCTGAACAGGGGATCCTATGGCTACACCTTC
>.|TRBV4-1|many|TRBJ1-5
CASSQAGTGNQPQHF
TGCGCCAGCAGCCAAGCCGGGACGGGTAATCAGCCCCAGCATTTT
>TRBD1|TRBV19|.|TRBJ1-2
CASSETGSYGYTF
TGTGCCAGTAGTGAGACAGGGAGCTATGGCTACACCTTC
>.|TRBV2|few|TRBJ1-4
CASGLTNEKLFF
TGTGCCAGCGGGTTGACTAATGAAAAACTGTTTTTT
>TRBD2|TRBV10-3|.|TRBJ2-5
CAISPGLAGGRETQYF
TGTGCCATCAGTCCCGGACTAGCGGGGGGGCGGGAGACCCAGTACTTC
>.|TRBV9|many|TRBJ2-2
CASSARAGTDTGELFF
TGTGCCAGCAGCGCCCGGGCAGGGACTGACACCGGGGAGCTGTTTTTT
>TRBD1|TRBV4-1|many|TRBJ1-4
CASSQEGQGHEKLFF
TGCGCCAGCAGCCAAGAAGGACAGGGGCATGAAAAACTGTTTTTT
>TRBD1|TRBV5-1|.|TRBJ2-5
CASSLEQGAFGQDF
TGCGCCAGCAGCTTGGAACAGGGGGCCTTCGGTCAAGACTTC
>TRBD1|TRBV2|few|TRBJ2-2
CASTSRQGYGGELFF
TGTGCCAGCACCAGTAGACAGGGCTATGGCGGGGAGCTGTTTTTT
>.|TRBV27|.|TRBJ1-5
CASSLFGYQPQHF
TGTGCCAGCAGTTTGTTCGGATATCAGCCCCAGCATTTT
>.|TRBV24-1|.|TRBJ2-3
CATSESTDTQYF
TGTGCCACCAGTGAAAGCACAGATACGCAGTATTTT
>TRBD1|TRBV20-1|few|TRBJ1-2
CSARDGGQGAYYGYTF
TGCAGTGCTAGAGATGGAGGGCAGGGGGCCTACTATGGCTACACCTTC
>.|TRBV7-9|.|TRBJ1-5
CASSLSSGRGIGQPQHF
TGTGCCAGCAGCTTATCGTCGGGGCGCGGAATAGGGCAGCCCCAGCATTTT
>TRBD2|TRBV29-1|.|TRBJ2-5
CSVAGTSGNLYQETQYF
TGCAGCGTTGCCGGGACTAGCGGGAACCTGTACCAAGAGACCCAGTACTTC
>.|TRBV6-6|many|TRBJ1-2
CASSYSGGDTLGYTF
TGTGCCAGCAGTTACTCCGGGGGAGATACTCTTGGCTACACCTTC
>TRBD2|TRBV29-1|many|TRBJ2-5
CSVATPSGQYQETQYF
TGCAGCGTGGCAACCCCTAGCGGCCAGTACCAAGAGACCCAGTACTTC
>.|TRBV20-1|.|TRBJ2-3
CSAPGEGTDTQYF
TGCAGTGCTCCAGGGGAAGGCACAGATACGCAGTATTTT
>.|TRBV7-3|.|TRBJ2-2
CASSSQTTTGELFF
TGTGCCAGCAGCTCCCAAACAACCACCGGGGAGCTGTTTTTT
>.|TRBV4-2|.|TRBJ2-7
CASSQDARTYEQYF
TGTGCCAGCAGCCAAGATGCAAGAACCTACGAGCAGTACTTC
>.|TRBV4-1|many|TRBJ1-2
CASSRALQGDYGYTF
TGCGCCAGCAGCCGGGCTCTACAGGGAGACTATGGCTACACCTTC
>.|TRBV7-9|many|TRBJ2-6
CASSSYNSGANVLTF
TGTGCCAGCAGCTCCTACAACTCTGGGGCCAACGTCCTGACTTTC
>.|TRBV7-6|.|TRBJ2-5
CDQETQYF
TGTGACCAAGAGACCCAGTACTTC
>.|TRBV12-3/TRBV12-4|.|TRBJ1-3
CASSDRLSGNTIYF
TGTGCCAGCAGCGACCGTCTCTCTGGAAACACCATATATTTT
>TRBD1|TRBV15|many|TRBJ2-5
CATSYGTGEETQYF
TGTGCCACCAGTTACGGGACAGGAGAAGAGACCCAGTACTTC
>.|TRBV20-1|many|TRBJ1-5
CSARDIAGGQPQHF
TGCAGTGCTAGAGATATTGCAGGCGGTCAGCCCCAGCATTTT
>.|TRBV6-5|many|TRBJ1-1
CASSPLRWNTEAFF
TGTGCCAGCAGTCCACTCCGTTGGAACACTGAAGCTTTCTTT
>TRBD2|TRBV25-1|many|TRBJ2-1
CASSELPVLGGSSYNEQFF
TGTGCCAGCAGTGAACTCCCGGTCCTGGGAGGGAGCTCCTACAATGAGCAGTTCTTC
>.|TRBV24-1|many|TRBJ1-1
CATSDHTNTEAFF
TGTGCCACCAGTGATCACACGAACACTGAAGCTTTCTTT
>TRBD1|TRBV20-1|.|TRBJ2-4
CSAVDRLNQYF
TGCAGTGCCGTGGACAGGTTGAATCAGTACTTC
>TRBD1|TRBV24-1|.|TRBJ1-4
CATSDGTGRAREKLFF
TGTGCCACCAGTGATGGGACAGGTCGGGCAAGGGAAAAACTGTTTTTT
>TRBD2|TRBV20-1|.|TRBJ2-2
CSARDMRGAVGELFF
TGCAGTGCTAGAGATATGCGGGGGGCGGTCGGGGAGCTGTTTTTT